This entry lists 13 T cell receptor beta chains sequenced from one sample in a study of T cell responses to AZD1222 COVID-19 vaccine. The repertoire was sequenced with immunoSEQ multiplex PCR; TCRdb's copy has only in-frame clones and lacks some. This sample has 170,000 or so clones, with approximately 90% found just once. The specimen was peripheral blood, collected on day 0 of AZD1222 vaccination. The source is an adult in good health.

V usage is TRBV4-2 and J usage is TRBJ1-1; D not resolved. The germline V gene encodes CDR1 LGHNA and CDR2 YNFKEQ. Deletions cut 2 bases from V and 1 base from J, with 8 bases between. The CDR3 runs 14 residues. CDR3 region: CASSQPDRNTEAFF. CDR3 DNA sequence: TGTGCCAGCAGCCAACCCGACCGGAACACTGAAGCTTTCTTT.

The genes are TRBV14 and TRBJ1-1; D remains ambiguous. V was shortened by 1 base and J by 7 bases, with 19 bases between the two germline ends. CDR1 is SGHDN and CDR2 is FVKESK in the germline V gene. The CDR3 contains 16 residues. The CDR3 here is CASSQVGQALPLEAFF. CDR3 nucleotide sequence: TGTGCCAGCAGCCAAGTAGGGCAGGCCTTACCTCTTGAAGCTTTCTTT.

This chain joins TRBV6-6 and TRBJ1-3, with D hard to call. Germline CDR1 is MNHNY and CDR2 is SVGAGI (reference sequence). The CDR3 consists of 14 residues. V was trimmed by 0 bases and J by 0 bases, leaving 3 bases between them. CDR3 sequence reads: CASSYSGSGNTIYF. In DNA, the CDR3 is TGTGCCAGCAGTTACTCAGGCTCTGGAAACACCATATATTTT.

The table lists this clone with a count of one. The CDR3 coding sequence is TGTGCCAGTAGTGCCCGGGACAAGTACAATCAGCCCCAGCATTTT. Translating it yields CASSARDKYNQPQHF. This chain connects TRBV19 to TRBJ1-5; D may be TRBD1 (6 bases). Germline assignment: CDR1 LNHDA and CDR2 SQIVND (reference sequence). The CDR3 has 15 amino acids. V shed 5 bases and J shed 3 bases, with 14 bases lying between them.

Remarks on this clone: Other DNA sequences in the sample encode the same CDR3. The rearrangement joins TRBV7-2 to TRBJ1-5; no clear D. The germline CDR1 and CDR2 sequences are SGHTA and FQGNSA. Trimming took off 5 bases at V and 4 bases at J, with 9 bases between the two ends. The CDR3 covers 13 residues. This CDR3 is CASSLSSNQPQHF. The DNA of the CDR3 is TGTGCCAGCAGCCTCAGCAGTAATCAGCCCCAGCATTTT.

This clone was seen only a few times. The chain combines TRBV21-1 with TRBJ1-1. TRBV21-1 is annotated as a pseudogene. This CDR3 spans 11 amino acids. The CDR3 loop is CASSKNTEAFF. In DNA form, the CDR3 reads TGTGCCAGCAGCAAGAACACTGAAGCTTTCTTT.

CDR3 sequence: CASSPDRGRFGELFF. CDR3 DNA sequence: TGTGCCAGCAGCCCAGACAGGGGTCGGTTCGGGGAGCTGTTTTTT. This chain joins TRBV7-9 and TRBJ2-2; 8 bases line up with TRBD1. The germline V gene encodes CDR1 SEHNR and CDR2 FQNEAQ (reference sequence). J was trimmed by 7 bases and V by 5 bases; bases with no gene match: 9. There are 15 residues in the CDR3. The full variable domain, its missing parts supplied by reference TRBV7-9 and TRBJ2-2, is DTGVSQNPRHKITKRGQNVTFRCDPISEHNRLYWYRQTLGQGPEFLTYFQNEAQLEKSRLLSDRFSAERPKGSFSTLEIQRTEQGDSAMYLCASSPDRGRFGELFFGEGSRLTVL.

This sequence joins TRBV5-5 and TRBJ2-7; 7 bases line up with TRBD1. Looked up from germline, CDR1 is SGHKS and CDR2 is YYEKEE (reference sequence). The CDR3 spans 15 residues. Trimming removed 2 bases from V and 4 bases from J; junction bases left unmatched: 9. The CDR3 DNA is TGTGCCAGCAGCTTTCGACAGGGAAGAGCTTACGAGCAGTACTTC. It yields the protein CASSFRQGRAYEQYF.

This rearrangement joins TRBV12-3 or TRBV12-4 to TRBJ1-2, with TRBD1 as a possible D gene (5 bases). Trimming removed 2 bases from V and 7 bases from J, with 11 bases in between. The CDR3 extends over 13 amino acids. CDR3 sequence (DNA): TGTGCCAGCAGTTTATCAGGGTCGGGTGGCTACACCTTC. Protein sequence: CASSLSGSGGYTF.

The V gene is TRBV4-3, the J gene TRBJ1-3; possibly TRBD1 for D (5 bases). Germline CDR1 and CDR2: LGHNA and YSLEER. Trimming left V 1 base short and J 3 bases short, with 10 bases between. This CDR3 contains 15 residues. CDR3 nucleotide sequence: TGCGCCAGCAGCCAAGGAGGAGGGGTTGGAAACACCATATATTTT. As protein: CASSQGGGVGNTIYF.

The CDR3 sequence is CASSQEQSTNYGYTF. CDR3 DNA: TGTGCCAGCAGCCAAGAACAGTCAACTAACTATGGCTACACCTTC. The V and J genes are TRBV4-2 and TRBJ1-2, with no clear D. Deletions cut 0 bases from V and 0 bases from J, with 8 bases between. Germline values: CDR1 LGHNA, CDR2 YNFKEQ. The CDR3 has 15 amino acids.

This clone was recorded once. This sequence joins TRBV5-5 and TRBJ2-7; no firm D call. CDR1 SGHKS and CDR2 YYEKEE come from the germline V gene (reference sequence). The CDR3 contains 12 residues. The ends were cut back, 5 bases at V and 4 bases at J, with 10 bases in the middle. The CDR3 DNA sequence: TGTGCCAGCAGGGATCCTAATTACGAGCAGTACTTC. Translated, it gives CASRDPNYEQYF.

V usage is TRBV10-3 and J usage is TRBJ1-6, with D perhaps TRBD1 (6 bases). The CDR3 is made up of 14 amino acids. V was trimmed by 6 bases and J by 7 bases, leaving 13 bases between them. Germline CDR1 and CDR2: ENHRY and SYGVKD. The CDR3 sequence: CAIREGQKNSPLHF. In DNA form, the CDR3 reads TGTGCCATCAGAGAAGGACAGAAAAATTCACCCCTCCACTTT.